These 31 T cell receptor beta chains were sequenced from one sample in a study of T-cell memory formation after mild COVID-19. Each CDR3 protein is one row after TCRdb ran MiXCR on the 5' RACE reads. The repertoire consists of about 170,000 distinct CDR3 sequences, with approximately 13% occurring once and the leading ten covering approximately 3.4%. The specimen was PBMCs or a T cell subset sorted from them (not recorded which). The receptors come from a man younger than 30 who had mild COVID-19 (a few samples of this study predate the infection). Cell type and time point are not known.

The rearrangement links TRBV11-3 to TRBJ2-5; 8 nucleotides line up with TRBD1. The germline V gene encodes CDR1 SGHNT and CDR2 YENEEA. This CDR3 spans 15 amino acids. V lost 5 bases, J lost 4 bases, and 9 bases stayed unmatched. The CDR3 reads CASSQAGQGGETQYF. DNA for the CDR3: TGTGCCAGCAGCCAAGCCGGACAGGGAGGAGAGACCCAGTACTTC.

This clonotype was observed a handful of times. The chain links TRBV5-1 to TRBJ2-5; perhaps TRBD1 as D (5 bases). Germline V CDR1 and CDR2: SGHRS, YFSETQ. V was shortened by 2 bases and J by 1 base, with 15 bases between the two germline ends. The length of the CDR3 is 16 residues. In DNA, the CDR3 is TGCGCCAGCAGCTTAGACCCAGGGTTTGGCCAAGAGACCCAGTACTTC. Translated, it gives CASSLDPGFGQETQYF.

The gene calls are TRBV9 and TRBJ1-1; 7 positions match TRBD1. This CDR3 is 13 amino acids long. Looked up from germline, CDR1 is SGDLS and CDR2 is YYNGEE. Trimming cost V 5 bases and J 7 bases; bases outside gene matches: 8. CDR3 DNA: TGTGCCAGCAGTACTACAGGGGTGAGTGAAGCTTTCTTT. Residues: CASSTTGVSEAFF.

This clonotype has just a few counts. The rearrangement links TRBV28 to TRBJ1-5, with D hard to call. This CDR3 region has 14 residues. Germline CDR1 and CDR2: MDHEN and SYDVKM. Trimming left V 8 bases short and J 4 bases short, with 15 bases between. CDR3 DNA sequence: TGTGCCAGCCGAAGAGTGACGGGGAATCAGCCCCAGCATTTT. Amino acid sequence: CASRRVTGNQPQHF. Complete variable domain (other parts from reference TRBV28 and TRBJ1-5): DVKVTQSSRYLVKRTGEKVFLECVQDMDHENMFWYRQDPGLGLRLIYFSYDVKMKEKGDIPEGYSVSREKKERFSLILESASTNQTSMYLCASRRVTGNQPQHFGDGTRLSIL.

The chain links TRBV5-1 to TRBJ1-2; no firm D call. V lost 1 base, J lost 5 bases, and 15 bases lay in between. The CDR3 is 15 residues long. Germline CDR1 and CDR2: SGHRS and YFSETQ. The CDR3 loop reads CASSLFFGAGYGYTF. The DNA of the CDR3 is TGCGCCAGCAGCTTGTTTTTCGGTGCGGGGTATGGCTACACCTTC.

The chain joins TRBV5-1 to TRBJ1-6, with 9 bases that match TRBD1. This CDR3 spans 14 amino acids. V gave up 0 bases and J gave up 8 bases; unmatched junction bases: 0. Looked up from germline, CDR1 is SGHRS and CDR2 is YFSETQ. CDR3 residues: CASSLGDRDSPLHF. The DNA for the CDR3 is TGCGCCAGCAGCTTGGGGGACAGGGATTCACCCCTCCACTTT.

This clonotype was counted many times. V gene TRBV29-1 combines with J gene TRBJ1-1; tentatively, D is TRBD1 (5 bases). This CDR3 has 13 residues. CDR1 is SQVTM and CDR2 is ANQGSEA in the germline V gene. Deletions cut 7 bases from V and 1 base from J, with 13 bases between. The DNA for the CDR3 is TGCAGCGCTCGGACACTTACGAACACTGAAGCTTTCTTT. Amino acid sequence: CSARTLTNTEAFF.

The V and J genes are TRBV20-1 and TRBJ2-1, with 7 bases that match TRBD2. Germline V gene lookup returns CDR1 DFQATT and CDR2 SNEGSKA (reference sequence). The length of the CDR3 is 12 residues. With V trimmed by 4 bases and J by 10 bases, 7 bases remained unmatched. For the CDR3, the DNA is TGCAGTGCTAAGGGAGGGGTAAGGGAGCAGTTCTTC. It codes for CSAKGGVREQFF.

In its sample, this clonotype was seen a few times. The chain is built from TRBV7-3 and TRBJ1-1, with D perhaps TRBD1 (5 bases). The CDR3 has 12 residues. V gave up 6 bases and J gave up 1 base, with 6 bases separating them. The germline V gene encodes CDR1 SGHTA and CDR2 FQGTGA. CDR3 DNA: TGTGCCAGCAGTCAGGGGAACACTGAAGCTTTCTTT. Its translation is CASSQGNTEAFF.

This clonotype showed up just a few times. V gene TRBV7-3 combines with J gene TRBJ2-1, with D perhaps matching TRBD1 (6 bases). With 5 bases removed from V and 0 bases from J, the gap between germline ends came to 14 bases. This CDR3 is 16 amino acids long. Germline CDR1 SGHTA, CDR2 FQGTGA. CDR3 DNA sequence: TGTGCCAGCAGCCCGCTGGACAGAGTCTCCTACAATGAGCAGTTCTTC. It yields the protein CASSPLDRVSYNEQFF.

This clonotype has more than one count but fewer than ten. The chain recombines TRBV5-6 with TRBJ1-5, with D uncertain. The CDR3 consists of 15 residues. The germline V gene encodes CDR1 SGHDT and CDR2 YYEEEE. Trimming cost V 5 bases and J 2 bases, with 14 bases left between them. CDR3: CASRARGGGNQPQHF. Here the CDR3 DNA reads TGTGCCAGCAGGGCTCGTGGCGGCGGCAATCAGCCCCAGCATTTT. The full variable domain, its missing parts supplied by reference TRBV5-6 and TRBJ1-5, is DAGVTQSPTHLIKTRGQQVTLRCSPKSGHDTVSWYQQALGQGPQFIFQYYEEEERQRGNFPDRFSGHQFPNYSSELNVNALLLGDSALYLCASRARGGGNQPQHFGDGTRLSIL.

The V call is TRBV4-1, the J call TRBJ1-6; TRBD1 matches 7 bases. After removal of 3 bases from V and 8 bases from J, the junction contained 7 bases not matched to a gene. The CDR3 spans 15 residues. Germline CDR1 and CDR2: MGHRA and YSYEKL. The CDR3 sequence: CASSHEDRRDSPLHF. The CDR3, as DNA: TGCGCCAGCAGCCACGAGGACAGGAGGGATTCACCCCTCCACTTT.

This clonotype was detected only a few times. The chain combines TRBV29-1 with TRBJ2-7, with TRBD1 identical over 8 bases. The length of the CDR3 is 16 residues. V trimming: 1 base; J trimming: 1 base; junction bases outside the gene matches: 9. The germline V gene has CDR1 SQVTM and CDR2 ANQGSEA. CDR3 sequence: CSVEGLGRGPSYEQYV. The CDR3 DNA sequence: TGCAGCGTTGAAGGATTGGGCAGGGGGCCTTCCTACGAGCAGTACGTC.

V gene TRBV28 combines with J gene TRBJ2-2; D might be TRBD2 (7 bases). The germline CDR1 and CDR2 sequences are MDHEN and SYDVKM. Between the trimmed V and J ends, which lost 6 bases and 6 bases, there was a span of 20 bases. The CDR3 extends over 16 amino acids. The CDR3 here is CASRPRGAGSPGELFF. CDR3 DNA sequence: TGTGCCAGCAGACCCCGGGGGGCCGGGTCACCCGGGGAGCTGTTTTTT.

This clonotype was counted only a few times. J is TRBJ2-5 and V is TRBV7-2; the D is unclear. V lost 2 bases, J lost 4 bases, and 8 bases lay in between. The V gene's germline CDR1 is SGHTA and CDR2 FQGNSA. This CDR3 is built from 13 residues. The CDR3: CASSLFGGETQYF. In DNA, the CDR3 is TGTGCCAGCAGCTTATTTGGTGGAGAGACCCAGTACTTC.

The chain is built from TRBV25-1 and TRBJ2-2; D is undetermined. The germline V gene has CDR1 MGHDK and CDR2 SYGVNS. The length of the CDR3 is 13 residues. V gave up 8 bases and J gave up 2 bases, with 9 bases separating them. The CDR3 DNA follows: TGTGCCAGCGGACCGACAAACACCGGGGAGCTGTTTTTT. Translation: CASGPTNTGELFF.

The V gene is TRBV6-5, the J gene TRBJ2-7, with TRBD2 identical over 12 bases. Germline loops: CDR1 MNHEY, CDR2 SVGAGI. The CDR3 sequence is 15 residues long. V trimming: 2 bases; J trimming: 5 bases; junction bases outside the gene matches: 4. CDR3: CASSYLASGGDEQYF. The CDR3 DNA reads TGTGCCAGCAGTTACCTGGCTAGCGGGGGGGACGAGCAGTACTTC.

V usage is TRBV6-2 or TRBV6-3 and J usage is TRBJ2-5; tentatively, D is TRBD2 (6 bases). Between the trimmed V and J ends, which lost 7 bases and 1 base, there was a span of 13 bases. This CDR3 region has 14 residues. The V gene's germline CDR1 is MNHEY and CDR2 SVGEGT. In DNA, the CDR3 is TGTGCCAGCACCACGGGGGACGGCCAAGAGACCCAGTACTTC. Translation gives CASTTGDGQETQYF.

The chain carries TRBV7-8 and TRBJ1-2; tentative D call: TRBD1 (6 bases). Trimming took off 4 bases at V and 6 bases at J, with 12 bases between the two ends. The CDR3 length is 13 residues. Germline V gives CDR1 SGHVS, CDR2 FQNEAQ. CDR3 sequence (DNA): TGTGCCAGCAGCTATGTACAGGGACATGGCTACACCTTC. As protein: CASSYVQGHGYTF.

The rearrangement joins TRBV5-6 to TRBJ1-2; D might be TRBD1 (5 bases). Germline V gene data show CDR1 as SGHDT and CDR2 as YYEEEE. V lost 4 bases and J 12 bases, leaving 10 bases between the germline ends. CDR3 length: 10 residues. As DNA, the CDR3 is TGTGCCAGCAGCGGTGCGGGACACACCTTC. It specifies CASSGAGHTF.

The chain joins TRBV6-5 to TRBJ2-2; the D gene is possibly TRBD1 (5 bases). CDR3 length: 15 amino acids. The V end was cut by 0 bases, the J end by 5 bases, with 10 bases between. CDR1 MNHEY and CDR2 SVGAGI come from the germline V gene. The CDR3, as DNA: TGTGCCAGCAGTTACTCAGGGGTGGGGACCGGGGAGCTGTTTTTT. Its translation is CASSYSGVGTGELFF.

V is TRBV6-5 and J is TRBJ1-1; TRBD1 might be the D (6 bases). V was trimmed by 3 bases and J by 5 bases, leaving 13 bases between them. The CDR3 extends over 14 amino acids. Germline CDR1 MNHEY, CDR2 SVGAGI. The CDR3 DNA reads TGTGCCAGCAGTTATAACGGGGGGCGGACTGAAGCTTTCTTT. It codes for CASSYNGGRTEAFF.

The chain combines TRBV30 with TRBJ2-5; 8 positions match TRBD1. Germline V gene lookup returns CDR1 GTSNPN and CDR2 SVGIG (reference sequence). This CDR3 contains 14 residues. V gave up 6 bases and J gave up 7 bases; unmatched junction bases: 13. The DNA for the CDR3 is TGTGCCTGCGACCATACAGGGGGTGGGGTGACCCAGTACTTC. Encoded protein: CACDHTGGGVTQYF.

This clonotype has ten or more counts. The V and J genes are TRBV5-1 and TRBJ2-3, with TRBD2 as a possible D gene (6 bases). Trimming shortened V by 1 base and J by 2 bases, and 11 bases separated the two germline ends. Germline V lookup: CDR1 SGHRS, CDR2 YFSETQ. CDR3 length equals 15 residues. The CDR3 DNA follows: TGCGCCAGCAGCTTGCTGGACTATTCCACAGATACGCAGTATTTT. The encoded protein is CASSLLDYSTDTQYF.

This clonotype was seen a few times. The chain joins TRBV10-3 to TRBJ2-1, with 7 bases identical to TRBD2. J gave up 5 bases and V 5 bases, and 9 bases lay outside the gene matches. Germline CDR1 is ENHRY and CDR2 is SYGVKD. CDR3 size: 15 residues. CDR3: CAISKSGGGDNEQFF. The CDR3 region has the DNA TGTGCCATCAGTAAATCGGGTGGGGGGGACAATGAGCAGTTCTTC.

This clonotype was found many times. V and J are TRBV7-2 and TRBJ2-7; D may be TRBD2 (6 bases). The V and J ends lost 2 bases and 7 bases respectively, with 9 bases between them. This CDR3 spans 12 amino acids. The germline V gene encodes CDR1 SGHTA and CDR2 FQGNSA. CDR3 amino acids: CASSLYGGEQYF. DNA for the CDR3: TGTGCCAGCAGCTTATACGGGGGAGAGCAGTACTTC.

This chain links TRBV6-1 with TRBJ1-4; possible D gene TRBD1, 5 bases. CDR1 is MNHNS and CDR2 is SASEGT in the germline V gene. Trimming cost V 5 bases and J 10 bases, with 20 bases left between them. The CDR3 covers 15 residues. The CDR3 DNA reads TGTGCCAGCAGTTTTGGGGACCCCGGGTTTGGAAAACTGTTTTTT. It translates to CASSFGDPGFGKLFF.

The genes are TRBV12-3 or TRBV12-4 and TRBJ2-7; 7 nucleotides align to TRBD1. V shed 5 bases, J shed 13 bases, and the junction held 5 bases outside the gene matches. This CDR3 is built from 10 residues. CDR3 sequence: CASSTDRVYF. DNA of the CDR3: TGTGCCAGCAGTACCGACAGGGTCTACTTC.

This clonotype was seen a few times. The chain has TRBV6-2 or TRBV6-3 and TRBJ1-1, with 7 bases aligning to TRBD1. J was trimmed by 0 bases and V by 6 bases; bases with no gene match: 13. There are 17 residues in the CDR3. In germline, CDR1 is MNHEY, CDR2 SVGEGT. CDR3 nucleotides: TGTGCCAGCAGCTCCGGTAGGGGGCTGATCATGAACACTGAAGCTTTCTTT. It encodes CASSSGRGLIMNTEAFF.

This clonotype turned up a few times. One end of the junction does not line up with germline, which may come from a read error. The chain couples TRBV7-2 to TRBJ2-3, with D possibly TRBD2 on 7 matching bases. Germline V gene sequence: CDR1 SGHTA, CDR2 FQGNSA. CDR3 length equals 12 residues. The CDR3 loop is CASSAGAETQYF. Here the CDR3 DNA reads TGTGCCAGCAGCGCGGGGGCAGAGACGCAGTATTTT.

The rearrangement uses TRBV5-6 and TRBJ1-1, with 8 bases lining up with TRBD1. V was pared by 0 bases and J by 0 bases, with 10 bases of the junction left unmatched. The CDR3 is 18 amino acids. Germline CDR1 reads SGHDT; CDR2 reads YYEEEE. The CDR3 DNA sequence: TGTGCCAGCAGCTTGGGGACAGGGCAACCTTCCATGAACACTGAAGCTTTCTTT. It encodes CASSLGTGQPSMNTEAFF.